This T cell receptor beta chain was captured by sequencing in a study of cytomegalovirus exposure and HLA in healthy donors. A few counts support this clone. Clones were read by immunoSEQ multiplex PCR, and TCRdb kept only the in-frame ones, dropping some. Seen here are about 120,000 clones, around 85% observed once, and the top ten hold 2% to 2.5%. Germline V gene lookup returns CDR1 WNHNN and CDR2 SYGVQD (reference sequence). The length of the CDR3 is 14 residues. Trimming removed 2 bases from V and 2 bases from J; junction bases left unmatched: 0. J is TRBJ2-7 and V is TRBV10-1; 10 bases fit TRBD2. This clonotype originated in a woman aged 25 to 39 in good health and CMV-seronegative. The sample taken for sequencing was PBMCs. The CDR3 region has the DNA TGCGCCAGCAGTGAGACTAGCGGGGCCTACGAGCAGTACTTC. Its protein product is CASSETSGAYEQYF.